This TCR beta chain was recorded in a study of memory CD4+ T cells and cytomegalovirus serostatus. In this sample, this clone turned up a few times. V lost 1 base to trimming and J lost 4 bases; unmatched junction nucleotides: 7. Germline V gene lookup returns CDR1 SGHNT and CDR2 YYREEE (reference sequence). The CDR3 totals 15 residues. The sort gate was single viable CD3+CD4+CD8-CD45RO+ cells for memory CD4+ T cells. Here immunoSEQ multiplex PCR was the method, and the copy in TCRdb shows in-frame clones only, minus some. The top ten clones hold over 0.5% of a sample with approximately 53,000 clones, around four fifths of them seen once.

The source is an adult in good health and CMV-seronegative. Sequencing was done on a sample of memory CD4+ T cells from blood. This rearrangement joins TRBV5-4 to TRBJ1-2; 7 bases map to TRBD1. CDR3 nucleotide sequence: TGTGCCAGCAGCTTGCCCCAGGGGGGGGTCTATGGCTACACCTTC. It codes for CASSLPQGGVYGYTF.